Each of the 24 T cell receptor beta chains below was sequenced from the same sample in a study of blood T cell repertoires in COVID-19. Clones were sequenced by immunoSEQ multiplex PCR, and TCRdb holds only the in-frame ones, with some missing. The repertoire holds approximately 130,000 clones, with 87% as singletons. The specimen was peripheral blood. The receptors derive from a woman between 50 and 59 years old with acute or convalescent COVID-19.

The CDR3 region is CASSQGGGHPGDEQFF. DNA of the CDR3: TGTGCCAGCAGCCAAGGGGGGGGGCACCCTGGGGATGAGCAGTTCTTC. The rearrangement uses TRBV3-1 (or the pseudogene TRBV3-2) and TRBJ2-1, with a possible D match to TRBD2 (7 bases). V gave up 1 base and J gave up 8 bases, with 18 bases separating them. This CDR3 spans 16 amino acids. Germline loops: CDR1 LGHDT, CDR2 YNNKEL (reference sequence).

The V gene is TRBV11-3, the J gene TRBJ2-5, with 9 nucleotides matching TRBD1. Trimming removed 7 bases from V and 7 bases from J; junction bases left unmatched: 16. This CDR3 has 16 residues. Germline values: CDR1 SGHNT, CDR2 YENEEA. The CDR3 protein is CASTISHTGGGGTQYF. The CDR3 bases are TGTGCCAGCACCATCTCCCATACAGGGGGCGGGGGGACCCAGTACTTC.

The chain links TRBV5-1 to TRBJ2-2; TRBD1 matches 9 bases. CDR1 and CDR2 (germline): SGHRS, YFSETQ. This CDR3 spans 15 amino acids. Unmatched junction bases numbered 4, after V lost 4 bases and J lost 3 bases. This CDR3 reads CASSDRDRDTGELFF. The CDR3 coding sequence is TGCGCCAGCAGCGACCGGGACAGGGACACCGGGGAGCTGTTTTTT. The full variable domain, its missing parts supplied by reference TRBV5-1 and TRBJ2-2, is KAGVTQTPRYLIKTRGQQVTLSCSPISGHRSVSWYQQTPGQGLQFLFEYFSETQRNKGNFPGRFSGRQFSNSRSEMNVSTLELGDSALYLCASSDRDRDTGELFFGEGSRLTVL.

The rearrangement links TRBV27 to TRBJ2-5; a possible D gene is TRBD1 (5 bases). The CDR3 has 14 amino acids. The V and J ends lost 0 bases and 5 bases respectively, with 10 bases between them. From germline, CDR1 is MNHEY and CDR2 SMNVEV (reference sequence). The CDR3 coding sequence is TGTGCCAGCAGTTTATCAGTAGGGGTGGAGACCCAGTACTTC. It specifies CASSLSVGVETQYF.

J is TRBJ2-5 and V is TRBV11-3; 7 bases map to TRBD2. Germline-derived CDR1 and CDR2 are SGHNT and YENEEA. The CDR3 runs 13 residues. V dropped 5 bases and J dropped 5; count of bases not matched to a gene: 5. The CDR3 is CASSPGGEETQYF. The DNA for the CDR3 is TGTGCCAGCAGCCCTGGGGGGGAGGAGACCCAGTACTTC.

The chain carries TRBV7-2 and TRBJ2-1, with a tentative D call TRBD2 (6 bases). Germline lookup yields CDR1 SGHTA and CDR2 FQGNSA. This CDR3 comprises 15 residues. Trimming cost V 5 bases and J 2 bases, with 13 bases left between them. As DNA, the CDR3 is TGTGCCAGCAGCCTCGGAGGGGATCCCTACAATGAGCAGTTCTTC. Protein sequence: CASSLGGDPYNEQFF.

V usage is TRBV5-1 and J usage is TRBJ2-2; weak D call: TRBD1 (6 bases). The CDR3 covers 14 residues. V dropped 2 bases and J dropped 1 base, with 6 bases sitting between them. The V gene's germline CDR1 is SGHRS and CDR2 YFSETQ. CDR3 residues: CASSLQGNTGELFF. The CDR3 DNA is TGCGCCAGCAGCTTACAGGGGAACACCGGGGAGCTGTTTTTT.

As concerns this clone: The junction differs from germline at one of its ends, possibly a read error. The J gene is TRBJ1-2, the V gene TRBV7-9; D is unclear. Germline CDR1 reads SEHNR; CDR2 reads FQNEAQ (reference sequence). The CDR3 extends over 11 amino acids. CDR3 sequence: CASSARTGLSF. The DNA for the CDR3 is TGTGCCAGCAGCGCCCGGACCGGACTTAGCTTC. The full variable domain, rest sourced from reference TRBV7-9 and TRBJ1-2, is DTGVSQNPRHKITKRGQNVTFRCDPISEHNRLYWYRQTLGQGPEFLTYFQNEAQLEKSRLLSDRFSAERPKGSFSTLEIQRTEQGDSAMYLCASSARTGLSFGSGTRLTVV.

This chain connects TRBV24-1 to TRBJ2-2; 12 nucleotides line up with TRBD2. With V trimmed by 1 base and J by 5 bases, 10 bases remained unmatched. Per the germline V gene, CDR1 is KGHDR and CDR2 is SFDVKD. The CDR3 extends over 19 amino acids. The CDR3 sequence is CATSDFPLAGGPRTGELFF. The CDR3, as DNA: TGTGCCACCAGTGATTTCCCTCTAGCGGGGGGGCCGAGAACCGGGGAGCTGTTTTTT.

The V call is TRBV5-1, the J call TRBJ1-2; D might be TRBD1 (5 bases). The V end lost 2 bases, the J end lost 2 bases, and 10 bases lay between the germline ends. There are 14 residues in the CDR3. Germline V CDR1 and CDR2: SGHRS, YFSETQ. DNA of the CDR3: TGCGCCAGCAGCTTTGGGGGGAAAAACTATGGCTACACCTTC. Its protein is CASSFGGKNYGYTF. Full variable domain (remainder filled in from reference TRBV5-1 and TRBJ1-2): KAGVTQTPRYLIKTRGQQVTLSCSPISGHRSVSWYQQTPGQGLQFLFEYFSETQRNKGNFPGRFSGRQFSNSRSEMNVSTLELGDSALYLCASSFGGKNYGYTFGSGTRLTVV.

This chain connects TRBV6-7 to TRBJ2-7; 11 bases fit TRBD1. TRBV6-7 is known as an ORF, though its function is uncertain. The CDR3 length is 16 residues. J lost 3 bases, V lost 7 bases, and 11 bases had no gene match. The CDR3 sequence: CASNRRGDRGNYEQYF. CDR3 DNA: TGTGCCAGCAACCGCCGGGGGGACAGGGGGAACTACGAGCAGTACTTC.

The CDR3 sequence: CASSEGDTQYF. The CDR3 nucleotides read TGTGCCAGCAGCGAGGGGGATACGCAGTATTTT. The chain joins TRBV9 to TRBJ2-3; possible D gene TRBD1, 5 bases. Germline lookup yields CDR1 SGDLS and CDR2 YYNGEE. Trimming removed 3 bases from V and 6 bases from J, with 5 bases in between. The CDR3 length is 11 residues.

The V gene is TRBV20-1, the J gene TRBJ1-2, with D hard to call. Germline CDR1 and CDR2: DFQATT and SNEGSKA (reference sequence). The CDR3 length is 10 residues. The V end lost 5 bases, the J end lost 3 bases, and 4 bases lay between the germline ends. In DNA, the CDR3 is TGCAGTGCTTTCGACTATGGCTACACCTTC. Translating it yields CSAFDYGYTF.

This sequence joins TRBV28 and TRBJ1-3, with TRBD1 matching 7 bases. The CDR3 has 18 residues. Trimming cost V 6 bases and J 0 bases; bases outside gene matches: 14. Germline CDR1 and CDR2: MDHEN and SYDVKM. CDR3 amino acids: CASSFSRGLGFSGNTIYF. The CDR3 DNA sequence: TGTGCCAGCAGCTTTTCGAGGGGGCTGGGCTTCTCTGGAAACACCATATATTTT.

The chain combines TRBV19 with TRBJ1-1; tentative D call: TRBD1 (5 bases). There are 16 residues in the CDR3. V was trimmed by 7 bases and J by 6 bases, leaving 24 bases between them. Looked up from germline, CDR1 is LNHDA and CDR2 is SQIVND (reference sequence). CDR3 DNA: TGTGCCAGTACTCTCGACTGGGGGAGGGCCATGCCTGAAGCTTTCTTT. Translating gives CASTLDWGRAMPEAFF.

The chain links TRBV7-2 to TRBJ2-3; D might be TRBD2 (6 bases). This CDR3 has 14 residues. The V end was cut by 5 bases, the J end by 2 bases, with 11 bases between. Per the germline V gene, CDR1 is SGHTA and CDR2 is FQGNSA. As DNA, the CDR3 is TGTGCCAGCAGCACCGCGGGATCCACAGATACGCAGTATTTT. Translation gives CASSTAGSTDTQYF.

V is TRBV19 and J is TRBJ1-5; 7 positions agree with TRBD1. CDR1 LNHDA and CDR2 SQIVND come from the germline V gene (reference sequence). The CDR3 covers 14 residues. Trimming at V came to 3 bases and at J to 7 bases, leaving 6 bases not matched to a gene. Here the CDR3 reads CASSMTGQEQPQHF. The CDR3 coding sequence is TGTGCCAGTAGTATGACAGGGCAGGAACAGCCCCAGCATTTT.

CDR3 sequence: CASTDIANEKLFF. For the CDR3, the DNA is TGTGCCAGCACGGACATCGCCAATGAAAAACTGTTTTTT. The chain uses TRBV12-3 or TRBV12-4 and TRBJ1-4; TRBD1 might be the D (5 bases). V was clipped by 7 bases and J by 5 bases, with 11 bases between them. The CDR3 extends over 13 amino acids.

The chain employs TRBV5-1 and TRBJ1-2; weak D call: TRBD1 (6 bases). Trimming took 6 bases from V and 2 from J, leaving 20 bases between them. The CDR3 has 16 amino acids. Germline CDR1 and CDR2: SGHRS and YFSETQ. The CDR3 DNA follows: TGCGCCAGCACCAAAGGTTCCGGGACACAGAACTATGGCTACACCTTC. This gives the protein CASTKGSGTQNYGYTF.

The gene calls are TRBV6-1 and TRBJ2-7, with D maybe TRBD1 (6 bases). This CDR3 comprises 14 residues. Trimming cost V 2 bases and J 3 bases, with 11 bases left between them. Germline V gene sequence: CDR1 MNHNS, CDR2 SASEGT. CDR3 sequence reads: CASSEITGLYEQYF. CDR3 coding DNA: TGTGCCAGCAGTGAAATCACAGGGCTCTACGAGCAGTACTTC.

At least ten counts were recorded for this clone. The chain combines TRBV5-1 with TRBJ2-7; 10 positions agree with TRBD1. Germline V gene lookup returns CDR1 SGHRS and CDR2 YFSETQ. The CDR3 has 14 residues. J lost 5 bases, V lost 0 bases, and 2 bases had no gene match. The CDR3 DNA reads TGCGCCAGCAGCTTGGAGACAGGGGGCGACGAGCAGTACTTC. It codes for CASSLETGGDEQYF. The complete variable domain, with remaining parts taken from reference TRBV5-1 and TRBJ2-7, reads KAGVTQTPRYLIKTRGQQVTLSCSPISGHRSVSWYQQTPGQGLQFLFEYFSETQRNKGNFPGRFSGRQFSNSRSEMNVSTLELGDSALYLCASSLETGGDEQYFGPGTRLTVT.

CDR3: CASSLGQRVRGYTF. The CDR3, as DNA: TGTGCCAGCAGCTTGGGACAGAGAGTTCGAGGCTACACCTTC. This chain uses TRBV5-4 with TRBJ1-2; possibly TRBD1 for D (5 bases). This CDR3 contains 14 residues. The ends were cut back, 0 bases at V and 8 bases at J, with 14 bases in the middle. Germline assignment: CDR1 SGHNT and CDR2 YYREEE (reference sequence). The whole variable domain, filled in from reference TRBV5-4 and TRBJ1-2, reads ETGVTQSPTHLIKTRGQQVTLRCSSQSGHNTVSWYQQALGQGPQFIFQYYREEENGRGNFPPRFSGLQFPNYSSELNVNALELDDSALYLCASSLGQRVRGYTFGSGTRLTVV.

CDR3 in amino acids: CASSLVAGTGGRTGELFF. Here the CDR3 DNA reads TGTGCCAGCAGCTTAGTGGCCGGGACCGGAGGGAGGACCGGGGAGCTGTTTTTT. The V call is TRBV7-6, the J call TRBJ2-2; perhaps TRBD2 as D (6 bases). Germline V gives CDR1 SGHVS, CDR2 FNYEAQ. The CDR3 has 18 amino acids. The V gene lost 1 base and the J gene lost 5 bases, with 20 bases spanning the gap.

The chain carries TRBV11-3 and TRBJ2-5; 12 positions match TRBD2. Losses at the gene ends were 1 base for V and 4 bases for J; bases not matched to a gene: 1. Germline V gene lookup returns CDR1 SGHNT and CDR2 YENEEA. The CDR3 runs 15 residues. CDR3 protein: CASSLAGLAGETQYF. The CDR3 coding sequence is TGTGCCAGCAGCTTAGCGGGACTAGCGGGAGAGACCCAGTACTTC.